The following is a T cell receptor (beta chain) sequence with its context. Its binding antigen is unknown. Nothing much larger sits one base from this clone, and base qualities are not available. Interpreted using the paper, the treatment or condition label stands for: in vitro stimulation with specific CMV peptide epitopes to enrich CMV-specific T cells. V gives up 0 bases and J gives up 1 base, and the segment between their germline ends measures 9 bases. As encoded in the germline V gene, CDR1 is SGHVS while CDR2 is FQNEAQ. CDR3 length: 16 amino acids, cysteine to phenylalanine. Only the CDR3 part of the read is kept: 48 bases, read in frame from the first base. The sample is drawn from a study of T cell repertoires in cytomegalovirus infection (dated by TCRdb to 2018 to 2020). Background on the whole study: Recently identified HLA-C-restricted CMV epitopes, whose presentation resists viral immunomodulation, were targeted by peptide stimulations together with well-studied HLA-B-restricted epitopes. Donor HLA type was relevant to the analysis, because carriage of CMV infection together with the matching HLA type was indicated by public TCR beta signatures.

TCRdb shows the sequencer as Illumina HiSeq 1500. The public reads were run again by TCRdb, first through fastp at Q25 and then through MiXCR, and only productive beta chains were kept. For every CDR3 protein sequence, its rows merge into one entry that carries the most common genes and DNA. The sample table holds 550,000 to 850,000 distinct CDR3 sequences, of which about 33% were seen once. The ten largest clones take up 15% to 20% of the sample. Broader findings and caveats from the paper: In both this cohort and an independent cohort of some 350 donors, the cumulative frequency of public TCR beta family members distinguished carriers of CMV infection plus the relevant HLA type. In the ex vivo response, HLA-C-restricted CMV-specific TCR beta clonotypes were dominant, and in two of eight donors the single most frequent clonotype came from this HLA-C-restricted group.

The source material was cultured PBMCs, sampled from culture after CMV antigen stimulation. In this chain, TRBV7-8 is recombined with TRBJ2-2; possibly the D gene is TRBD2, per 5 matching bases. The receptor's source is a human donor in good health (CMV status not recorded). Some clones in this sample may be carry-over from other donors' samples. The CDR3 region reads CASSLATGENTGELFF. The base sequence is TGTGCCAGCAGCTTAGCAACCGGGGAGAACACCGGGGAGCTGTTTTTT.